This record concerns one T cell receptor beta chain sequence. The entry originates in a study of Ad26.COV2.S vaccination and SARS-CoV-2 variants. Study-level background: Donor allocation was to the COV1001 Ad26.COV2.S trial arm.

Treatment described: roughly 19 received Ad26.COV2.S at low or high dose, single or two shots; about 5 received placebo; per-sample allocation not given. Sampling happened 63 days after the first vaccine or placebo injection. An Ad26 vector was used to express Wuhan-strain SARS-CoV-2 spike as the vaccine. The V and J ends lost 2 bases and 7 bases respectively, with 21 bases between them. CDR1 and CDR2 from the germline V gene are SGHVS and FNYEAQ. The CDR3 runs 17 residues. Assay used: immunoSEQ multiplex PCR; TCRdb lists only in-frame clones, some missing. This sample has over 350,000 clones, with 70% to 90% found just once.

This specimen consisted of peripheral blood, obtained in a trial of Ad26.COV2.S vaccine versus placebo. The source is a person between 18 and 65 years old who received the Ad26.COV2.S COVID-19 vaccine or a placebo. J is TRBJ2-1 and V is TRBV7-6, with D perhaps assigned TRBD1 or TRBD2 (6 bases each). The CDR3 here is CASSLRGTGGPINEQFF. Here the CDR3 DNA reads TGTGCCAGCAGCTTAAGGGGTACCGGGGGCCCTATTAATGAGCAGTTCTTC.